These T cell receptor beta chains were read from a single sample in a study of OX40 agonist ivuxolimab in advanced cancers. Using immunoSEQ multiplex PCR, the repertoire was profiled, and TCRdb retains in-frame clones only, with some absent. The sample records 80,000 or so clones, more than 80% being singletons. The specimen comprised CD4+ or CD8+ T cells sorted from blood, sampled in a trial of the OX40 agonist ivuxolimab. The receptors shown here come from an adult with an advanced solid tumor such as melanoma, head and neck, liver or kidney cancer. Each CDR3 is given with its conserved first and last residue. The D gene is left open where the match is weak. Clone size, where shown, is once, few, many, or a class for clones that have expanded.

clone_size: NA; d_call: NA; v_call: TRBV5-1; j_call: TRBJ1-2; cdr3_nt: TGCGCCAGCAGCTCTGGGGGGAGTGGGTATGGCTACACCTTC; cdr3_aa: CASSSGGSGYGYTF
clone_size: once; d_call: NA; v_call: TRBV18; j_call: TRBJ2-5; cdr3_nt: TGTGCCAGCTCACCACCGGAACTAGTTGAGACCCAGTACTTC; cdr3_aa: CASSPPELVETQYF
clone_size: NA; d_call: NA; v_call: TRBV5-4; j_call: TRBJ2-2; cdr3_nt: TGTGCCAGCAGCTTGGCGGGGATCACCGGGGAGCTGTTTTTT; cdr3_aa: CASSLAGITGELFF
clone_size: NA; d_call: NA; v_call: TRBV21-1; j_call: TRBJ1-1; cdr3_nt: TGTGCCAGCAACCGAGCGGGGAGAGCTTTCTTT; cdr3_aa: CASNRAGRAFF
clone_size: NA; d_call: TRBD2; v_call: TRBV5-1; j_call: TRBJ2-5; cdr3_nt: TGCGCCAGCAGCAATCGGGGGGGAGAGACCCAGTACTTC; cdr3_aa: CASSNRGGETQYF
clone_size: NA; d_call: NA; v_call: TRBV6-1; j_call: TRBJ1-3; cdr3_nt: TGTGCCAGCCAAATTGTAGGGGGGCTTGGAAACACCATATATTTT; cdr3_aa: CASQIVGGLGNTIYF
clone_size: NA; d_call: NA; v_call: TRBV2; j_call: TRBJ1-3; cdr3_nt: TGTGCCAGCAGTGGTGGGGGGTCGACTGGAAACACCATATATTTT; cdr3_aa: CASSGGGSTGNTIYF
clone_size: NA; d_call: NA; v_call: TRBV5-4; j_call: TRBJ2-5; cdr3_nt: TGTGCCAGCAGCCCCGGAGGCAGGGACCAAGAGACCCAGTACTTC; cdr3_aa: CASSPGGRDQETQYF
clone_size: NA; d_call: NA; v_call: TRBV28; j_call: TRBJ2-7; cdr3_nt: TGTGCCAGCAATGGTGGTAAGAAGGTTTCCTACGAGCAGTACTTC; cdr3_aa: CASNGGKKVSYEQYF
clone_size: once; d_call: NA; v_call: TRBV28; j_call: TRBJ2-7; cdr3_nt: TGTGCCAGCAGTTTGGCAGGGTCGGCCTACGAGCAGTACTTC; cdr3_aa: CASSLAGSAYEQYF
clone_size: NA; d_call: NA; v_call: TRBV30; j_call: TRBJ2-7; cdr3_nt: TGTGCCTGTTGTCGGGCTCGCGAGCAGTACTTC; cdr3_aa: CACCRAREQYF
clone_size: NA; d_call: NA; v_call: TRBV6-1; j_call: TRBJ1-1; cdr3_nt: TGTGCCAGCACCGGGACCATGCCTGAAGCTTTCTTT; cdr3_aa: CASTGTMPEAFF
clone_size: NA; d_call: NA; v_call: TRBV7-2; j_call: TRBJ1-2; cdr3_nt: TGTGCCAGCAGCTTATTTCGCGCCGGGACGCGTGGCTACACCTTC; cdr3_aa: CASSLFRAGTRGYTF
clone_size: NA; d_call: TRBD1; v_call: TRBV7-9; j_call: TRBJ2-2; cdr3_nt: TGTGCCAGCAGCTCCGGGACAGGGTTGTCCGGGGAGCTGTTTTTT; cdr3_aa: CASSSGTGLSGELFF
clone_size: NA; d_call: TRBD1; v_call: TRBV9; j_call: TRBJ1-1; cdr3_nt: TGTGCCAGCAGAGTAGCCTCAGGGGGGAACACTGAAGCTTTCTTT; cdr3_aa: CASRVASGGNTEAFF
clone_size: NA; d_call: NA; v_call: TRBV28; j_call: TRBJ2-1; cdr3_nt: TGTGCCAGCAGTTTGGGTGGACTCAACAATGAGCAGTTCTTC; cdr3_aa: CASSLGGLNNEQFF
clone_size: NA; d_call: NA; v_call: TRBV7-7; j_call: TRBJ2-3; cdr3_nt: TGTGCCAGCAGCCTCGGGTCGGGGGGCGCAGATACGCAGTATTTT; cdr3_aa: CASSLGSGGADTQYF
clone_size: NA; d_call: NA; v_call: TRBV7-2; j_call: TRBJ1-1; cdr3_nt: TGTGCCAGTGCCGATACAGGGAACACTGAAGCTTTCTTT; cdr3_aa: CASADTGNTEAFF
clone_size: NA; d_call: NA; v_call: TRBV5-1; j_call: TRBJ1-1; cdr3_nt: TGCGCCAGCAGCCGAGGGTTACAGAACACTGAAGCTTTCTTT; cdr3_aa: CASSRGLQNTEAFF
clone_size: NA; d_call: TRBD2; v_call: TRBV5-1; j_call: TRBJ2-1; cdr3_nt: TGCGCCAGCAGCTTTCGGATAGCGGGGTACAATGAGCAGTTCTTC; cdr3_aa: CASSFRIAGYNEQFF
clone_size: few; d_call: NA; v_call: TRBV4-2; j_call: TRBJ1-1; cdr3_nt: TGTGCCAGCAGCCGGGGCACTGAAGCTTTCTTT; cdr3_aa: CASSRGTEAFF
clone_size: NA; d_call: NA; v_call: TRBV30; j_call: TRBJ2-6; cdr3_nt: TGTGCCGTACCGTCTGGGGCCAACGTCCTGACTTTC; cdr3_aa: CAVPSGANVLTF
clone_size: few; d_call: NA; v_call: TRBV9; j_call: TRBJ1-1; cdr3_nt: TGTGCCAGCAGCGTAAGGGAGGGGCGGGCTTTCTTT; cdr3_aa: CASSVREGRAFF
clone_size: NA; d_call: TRBD1; v_call: TRBV6-1; j_call: TRBJ1-5; cdr3_nt: TGTGCCAGCAGCCCGACAGGGGAGGGTCAGCCCCAGCATTTT; cdr3_aa: CASSPTGEGQPQHF
clone_size: NA; d_call: TRBD2; v_call: TRBV6-1; j_call: TRBJ2-2; cdr3_nt: TGTGCCAGCAGTGAACTAGCGGGGGGGCCCGGGGAGCTGTTTTTT; cdr3_aa: CASSELAGGPGELFF
clone_size: NA; d_call: NA; v_call: TRBV6-5; j_call: TRBJ1-5; cdr3_nt: TGTGCCAGCAGCCCGTTTACTCAGCCCCAGCATTTT; cdr3_aa: CASSPFTQPQHF
clone_size: once; d_call: TRBD1; v_call: TRBV11-3; j_call: TRBJ1-1; cdr3_nt: TGTGCCAGCAGCACCGGACAGGGGGAGAACACTGAAGCTTTCTTT; cdr3_aa: CASSTGQGENTEAFF